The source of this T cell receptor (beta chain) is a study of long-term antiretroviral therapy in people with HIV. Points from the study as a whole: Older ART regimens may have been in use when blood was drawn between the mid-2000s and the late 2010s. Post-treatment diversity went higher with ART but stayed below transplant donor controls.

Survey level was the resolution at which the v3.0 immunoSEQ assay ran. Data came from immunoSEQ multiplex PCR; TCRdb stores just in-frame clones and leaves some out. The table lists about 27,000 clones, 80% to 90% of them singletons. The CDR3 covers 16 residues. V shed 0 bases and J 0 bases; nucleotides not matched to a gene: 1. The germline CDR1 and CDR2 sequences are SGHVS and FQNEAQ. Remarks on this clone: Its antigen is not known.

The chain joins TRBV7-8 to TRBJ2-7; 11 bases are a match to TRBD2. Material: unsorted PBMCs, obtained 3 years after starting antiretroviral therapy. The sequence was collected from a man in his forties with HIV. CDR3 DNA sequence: TGTGCCAGCAGCTTAGCCGGACTAGCGGGCTCCTACGAGCAGTACTTC. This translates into CASSLAGLAGSYEQYF.